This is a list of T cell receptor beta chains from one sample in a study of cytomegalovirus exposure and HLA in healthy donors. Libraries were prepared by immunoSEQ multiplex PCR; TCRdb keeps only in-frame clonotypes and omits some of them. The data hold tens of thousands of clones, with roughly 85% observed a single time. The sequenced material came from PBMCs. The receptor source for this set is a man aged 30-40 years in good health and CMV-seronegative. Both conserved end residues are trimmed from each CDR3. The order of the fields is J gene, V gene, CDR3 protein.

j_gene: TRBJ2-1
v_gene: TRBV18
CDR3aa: ASSPRGLAGRNNEQF

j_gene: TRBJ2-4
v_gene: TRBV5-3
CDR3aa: ARSLWDSGGPKNIQY

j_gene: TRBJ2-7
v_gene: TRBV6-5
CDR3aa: ASRGGHPCEQY

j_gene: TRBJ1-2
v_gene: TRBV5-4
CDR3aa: ASSLGQENYGYT

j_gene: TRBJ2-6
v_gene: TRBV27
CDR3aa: ASSFLAGGPSGANVLT

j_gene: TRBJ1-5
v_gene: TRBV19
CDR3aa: ASSTTGGNQPQH

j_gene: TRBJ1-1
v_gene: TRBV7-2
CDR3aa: ASSLDRGHQAF

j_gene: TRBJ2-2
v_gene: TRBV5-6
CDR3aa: ASSLNRLNTGELF

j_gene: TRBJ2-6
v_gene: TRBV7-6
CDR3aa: ASSLILSGANVLT

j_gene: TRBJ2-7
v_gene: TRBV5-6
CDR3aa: ASYIEGQPYEQY

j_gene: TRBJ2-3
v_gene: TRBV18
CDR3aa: ASSPGTGFADTQY

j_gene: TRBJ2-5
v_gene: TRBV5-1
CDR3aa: ASSFSGAGETQY

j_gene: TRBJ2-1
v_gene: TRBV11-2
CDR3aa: ASRFTEGGEQF

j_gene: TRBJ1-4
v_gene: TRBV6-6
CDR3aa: ASEDSRGPFEKLF

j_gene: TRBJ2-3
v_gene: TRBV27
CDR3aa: ASGPGLAVTDTQY

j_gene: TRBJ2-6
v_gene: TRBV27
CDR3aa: ASSPTGTESSGANVLT

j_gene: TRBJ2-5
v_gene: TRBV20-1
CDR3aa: SAISRETQY

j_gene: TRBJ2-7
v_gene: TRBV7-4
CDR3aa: ASSPSNAGGNEQY

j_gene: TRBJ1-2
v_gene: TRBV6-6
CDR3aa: ASSYGGQRIYGYT

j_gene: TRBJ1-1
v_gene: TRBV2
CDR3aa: ASRASREQPLNTEAF

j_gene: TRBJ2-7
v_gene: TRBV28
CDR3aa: ASTWSSYEQY

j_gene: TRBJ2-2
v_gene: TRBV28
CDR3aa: ASSSRDRPGELF

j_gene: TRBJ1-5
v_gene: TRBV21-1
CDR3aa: ASSIRDFYSNQPQH

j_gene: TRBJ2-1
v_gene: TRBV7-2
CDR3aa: ASRRGSYNEQF

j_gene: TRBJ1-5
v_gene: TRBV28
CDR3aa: ASSLDRGQPQH

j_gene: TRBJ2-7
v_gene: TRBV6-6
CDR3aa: ASSYVGQGHEQY

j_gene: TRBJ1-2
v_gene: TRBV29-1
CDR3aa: SVNSQDWVYGYT

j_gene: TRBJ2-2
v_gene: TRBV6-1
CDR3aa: ASSTDYTGELF

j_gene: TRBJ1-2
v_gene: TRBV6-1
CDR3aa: ASNQLGTPDGYT